These T cell receptor beta chains were read from a single sample in a study of radiotherapy plus CTLA-4 blockade in lung cancer. The table came from immunoSEQ multiplex PCR; TCRdb's copy has only in-frame clones and leaves some out. The sample consists of about 110,000 clones, over 75% of them appearing once. Sequenced material: peripheral blood, taken from a patient treated with radiotherapy plus ipilimumab. The receptors originated from a human donor with non-small cell lung cancer that progressed on radiotherapy plus ipilimumab. Some clones in this sample may be carry-over from other donors' samples. Each CDR3 is given with its conserved first and last residue. A D gene is named only where the DNA matches it firmly. For some rows the clone size is stated as once, few or many, or as a class when expanded; others skip it.

13	NA	TRBV7-2	TRBJ1-5	NA	TGTGCCAGCAGCTTAGAGGTGGGTCAGCCCCAGCATTTT	CASSLEVGQPQHF
14	once	TRBV5-1	TRBJ2-2	NA	TGCGCCAGCACCTTTGTAGGCGAGACCGGGGAGCTGTTTTTT	CASTFVGETGELFF
14	few	TRBV4-3	TRBJ1-3	NA	TGCGCCAGCAGCCTCGGGCAAACTGGAAACACCATATATTTT	CASSLGQTGNTIYF
15	NA	TRBV27	TRBJ1-5	NA	TGTGCCAGCAGTTTTGACCCACGAGGGTATCAGCCCCAGCATTTT	CASSFDPRGYQPQHF
14	NA	TRBV5-6	TRBJ1-5	NA	TGTGCCAGCAGCTTGGACAGGGCCAATCAGCCCCAGCATTTT	CASSLDRANQPQHF
15	few	TRBV18	TRBJ2-7	NA	TGTGCCAGCTCACCCTCCTTAGACAGTCCCTACGAGCAGTACTTC	CASSPSLDSPYEQYF
16	NA	TRBV7-2	TRBJ2-7	TRBD1	TGTGCCAGCAGCTTAGCGTCGGGACAGGGCTCCTACGAGCAGTACTTC	CASSLASGQGSYEQYF
16	NA	TRBV27	TRBJ2-7	TRBD2	TGTGCCAGCAGTTTAGACGGGACTAGGCCTTTCTACGAGCAGTACTTC	CASSLDGTRPFYEQYF
16	NA	TRBV11-3	TRBJ2-3	NA	TGTGCCAGCAGCTTAGGTCTGGCACAGGGCGCAGATACGCAGTATTTT	CASSLGLAQGADTQYF
14	NA	TRBV5-1	TRBJ2-1	NA	TGCGCCAGCAGCTTGGGGGACGGCTACAATGAGCAGTTCTTC	CASSLGDGYNEQFF
13	NA	TRBV29-1	TRBJ2-7	NA	TGCAGCGTTGATTTAGGGAGCTCCTACGAGCAGTACTTC	CSVDLGSSYEQYF
13	NA	TRBV6-5	TRBJ1-2	NA	TGTGCCAGCAGTGAAGCGGGGGGTCGTGGCTACACCTTC	CASSEAGGRGYTF
15	NA	TRBV25-1	TRBJ1-1	NA	TGTGCCAGCAGTGAATACCGCGGGGTTTTCACTGAAGCTTTCTTT	CASSEYRGVFTEAFF
15	NA	TRBV6-5	TRBJ1-1	NA	TGTGCCAGCAGTTACGCGGGGAACAGGAACACTGAAGCTTTCTTT	CASSYAGNRNTEAFF
12	once	TRBV7-9	TRBJ2-7	TRBD1	TGTGCCAGCAGCTCAGGACAGGGCGAGCAGTACTTC	CASSSGQGEQYF
15	NA	TRBV15	TRBJ1-1	TRBD1	TGTGCCACCAGCAGGCGCCAGCAGGGGGGCACTGAAGCTTTCTTT	CATSRRQQGGTEAFF
17	NA	TRBV11-3	TRBJ1-3	TRBD1	TGTGCCAGCAGCCCAGGGGACAGCTTATTCTCTGGAAACACCATATATTTT	CASSPGDSLFSGNTIYF
16	NA	TRBV29-1	TRBJ1-1	TRBD1	TGCAGCGTTGTCGGGGGGTGGGACAGGAGAAGGACTGAAGCTTTCTTT	CSVVGGWDRRRTEAFF
15	few	TRBV6-6	TRBJ1-2	TRBD1	TGTGCCAGCAGTTTCGTCATTCCGACAGGGGGCGGCTACACCTTC	CASSFVIPTGGGYTF
13	NA	TRBV30	TRBJ2-2	NA	TGTGCCTGGAGTGTACTACTTTCCGGGGAGCTGTTTTTT	CAWSVLLSGELFF
15	NA	TRBV19	TRBJ1-1	NA	TGTGCCAGTAGTACCCGGGCCAGGGGAGGGACTGAAGCTTTCTTT	CASSTRARGGTEAFF
14	NA	TRBV9	TRBJ1-6	NA	TGTGCCAGCAGCGGGGACGTTTATAATTCACCCCTCCACTTT	CASSGDVYNSPLHF
16	NA	TRBV2	TRBJ2-6	NA	TGTGCCAGCAGTGGAGGGACCGCCTCTGGGGCCAACGTCCTGACTTTC	CASSGGTASGANVLTF
11	NA	TRBV6-1	TRBJ1-5	NA	TGTGCCAGCAGTGAGGGAAGGGGCGAGCATTTT	CASSEGRGEHF
14	NA	TRBV28	TRBJ1-2	NA	TGTGCCAGCAGCAAAAGGACAACCGCTAGTGGCTACACCTTC	CASSKRTTASGYTF
13	NA	TRBV29-1	TRBJ1-1	TRBD1	TGCAGCGTTGAATCCGGGACAGGGTTCCCAGCTTTCTTT	CSVESGTGFPAFF
16	few	TRBV18	TRBJ2-7	NA	TGTGCCAGCTCCCCACAAAACAGTCCCGCCGAGGTAGAGCAGTACTTC	CASSPQNSPAEVEQYF
19	once	TRBV2	TRBJ2-3	NA	TGTGCCAGCAGTGAAGCGGGGATATCGTTGATGGGCCTCTCAGATACGCAGTATTTT	CASSEAGISLMGLSDTQYF
11	once	TRBV11-2	TRBJ1-1	NA	TGTGCCAGCAGCCCCCACAATAGTGCTTTCTTT	CASSPHNSAFF
15	NA	TRBV7-9	TRBJ1-6	TRBD1	TGTGCCAGCAGCTCAGACAGGGATGGTTATTCACCCCTCCACTTT	CASSSDRDGYSPLHF
13	NA	TRBV30	TRBJ2-7	TRBD1	TGTGCCTGGATCGGGACAGGGAGGTACGAGCAGTACTTC	CAWIGTGRYEQYF
16	NA	TRBV28	TRBJ2-7	NA	TGTGCCAGCAGGACATCCTCCGACGGCCACTCCTACGAGCAGTACTTC	CASRTSSDGHSYEQYF
16	NA	TRBV5-1	TRBJ2-2	NA	TGCGCCAGCAGCCCCACGCCAGGTCTAAACACCGGGGAGCTGTTTTTT	CASSPTPGLNTGELFF
16	NA	TRBV2	TRBJ2-3	TRBD2	TGTGCCAGCAGTGAACGGGCGGGGGGGCAGACAGATACGCAGTATTTT	CASSERAGGQTDTQYF
15	NA	TRBV5-1	TRBJ1-2	NA	TGCGCCAGCAGCTTGGGCCAGGGGCCTAACTATGGCTACACCTTC	CASSLGQGPNYGYTF
17	NA	TRBV7-9	TRBJ1-2	TRBD1	TGTGCCAGCAGCAAAATTCCCGGACAGGGGGCTTCGGATGGCTACACCTTC	CASSKIPGQGASDGYTF
15	NA	TRBV7-3	TRBJ2-1	TRBD1	TGTGCCAGCAGTCGACAGGGAAGCTCCTACAATGAGCAGTTCTTC	CASSRQGSSYNEQFF
14	NA	TRBV6-1	TRBJ1-4	NA	TGTGCCAGCACGGGGGCCGTAACTAATGAAAAACTGTTTTTT	CASTGAVTNEKLFF
14	NA	TRBV2	TRBJ2-3	TRBD1	TGTGCCATCACAGGGGCGACAACCACAGATACGCAGTATTTT	CAITGATTTDTQYF
14	few	TRBV19	TRBJ2-7	TRBD1	TGTGCCAGTAGTAGCCGGGACAGGGGGTACGAGCAGTACTTC	CASSSRDRGYEQYF
12	NA	TRBV7-2	TRBJ1-2	NA	TGTGCCAGCAGCTTACAGGGCTATGGCTACACCTTC	CASSLQGYGYTF
15	NA	TRBV28	TRBJ1-6	TRBD1	TGTGCCAGCAGCCCTGGAGGGAACAGGGGTTCACCCCTCCACTTT	CASSPGGNRGSPLHF
15	NA	TRBV7-2	TRBJ2-7	NA	TGTGCCAGCAGCCCCTGGGTTGGGGTAGGTCACGAGCAGTACTTC	CASSPWVGVGHEQYF
14	NA	TRBV30	TRBJ2-7	NA	TGTGCCTGGAGTAGAGGACAGAAAAACTACGAGCAGTACTTC	CAWSRGQKNYEQYF
14	NA	TRBV5-4	TRBJ2-2	TRBD1	TGTGCCAGCAGCTCCGACAGGGGGACCGGGGAGCTGTTTTTT	CASSSDRGTGELFF
16	NA	TRBV7-2	TRBJ2-3	NA	TGTGCCAGCAGCTTATTGCGAGCGGGGAGGGGGGATACGCAGTATTTT	CASSLLRAGRGDTQYF
16	NA	TRBV5-5	TRBJ1-5	NA	TGTGCCAGCAGCTTGGGAGGACAATCGAACAATCAGCCCCAGCATTTT	CASSLGGQSNNQPQHF
12	NA	TRBV2	TRBJ2-3	NA	TGTGCCAGCAGGCAGTCCACAGATACGCAGTATTTT	CASRQSTDTQYF
13	NA	TRBV6-5	TRBJ2-3	NA	TGTGCCAGCAGTTTGATAGGTACAGATACGCAGTATTTT	CASSLIGTDTQYF
13	NA	TRBV5-4	TRBJ1-2	NA	TGTGCCAGCAGCTTGTCGCAGGGTGGAGGCTACACCTTC	CASSLSQGGGYTF
13	NA	TRBV11-3	TRBJ2-5	NA	TGTGCCAGCAGCAAGGGGGGTCCAGAGACCCAGTACTTC	CASSKGGPETQYF
13	NA	TRBV7-9	TRBJ1-1	NA	TGTGCCAGCAGCTACCGCGAGGGCACTGAAGCTTTCTTT	CASSYREGTEAFF
15	NA	TRBV4-1	TRBJ2-5	NA	TGCGCCAGCAGCCAAGCCGACGGACAACAAGAGACCCAGTACTTC	CASSQADGQQETQYF
15	NA	TRBV11-2	TRBJ2-1	NA	TGTGCCAGCAGCTTATCAAGCTGGGAATACAATGAGCAGTTCTTC	CASSLSSWEYNEQFF
15	NA	TRBV9	TRBJ2-7	TRBD2	TGTGCCAGCAGCGAGTCTAGCGGGAGCTCCTACGAGCAGTACTTC	CASSESSGSSYEQYF
14	NA	TRBV6-1	TRBJ1-1	NA	TGTGCCAGCACCGGATTGTGGCAGAACACTGAAGCTTTCTTT	CASTGLWQNTEAFF
14	NA	TRBV4-3	TRBJ2-7	TRBD2	TGCGCCAGCAGCCAGCGCGGGGGGGACTACGAGCAGTACTTC	CASSQRGGDYEQYF
13	once	TRBV7-9	TRBJ2-5	NA	TGTGCCAGCAGCCGGGGCTCCCAGGAGACCCAGTACTTC	CASSRGSQETQYF
17	NA	TRBV18	TRBJ1-4	TRBD1	TGTGCCAGCTCACCTCCGGGACAGGGGGCTCCTAATGAAAAACTGTTTTTT	CASSPPGQGAPNEKLFF